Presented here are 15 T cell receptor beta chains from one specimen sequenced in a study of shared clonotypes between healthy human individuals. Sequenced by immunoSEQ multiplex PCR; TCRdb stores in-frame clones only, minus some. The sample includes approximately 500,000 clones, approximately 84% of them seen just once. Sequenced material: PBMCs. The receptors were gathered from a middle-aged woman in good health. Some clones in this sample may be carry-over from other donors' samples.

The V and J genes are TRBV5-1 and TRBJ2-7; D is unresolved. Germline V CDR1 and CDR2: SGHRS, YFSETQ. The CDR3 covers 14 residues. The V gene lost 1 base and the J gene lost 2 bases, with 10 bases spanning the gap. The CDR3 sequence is CASSLSPSPYEQYF. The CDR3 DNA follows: TGCGCCAGCAGCTTGTCGCCGAGCCCCTACGAGCAGTACTTC.

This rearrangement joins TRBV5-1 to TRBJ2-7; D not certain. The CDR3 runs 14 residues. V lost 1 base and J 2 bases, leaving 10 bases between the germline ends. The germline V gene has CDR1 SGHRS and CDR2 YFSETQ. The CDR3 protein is CASSLTGFTYEQYF. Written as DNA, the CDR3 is TGCGCCAGCAGCTTGACGGGCTTTACCTACGAGCAGTACTTC.

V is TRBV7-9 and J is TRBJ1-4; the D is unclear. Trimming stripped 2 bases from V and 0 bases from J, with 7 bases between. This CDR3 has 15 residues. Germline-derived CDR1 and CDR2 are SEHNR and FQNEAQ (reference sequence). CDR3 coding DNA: TGTGCCAGCAGCTTATCTGCTGCAACTAATGAAAAACTGTTTTTT. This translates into CASSLSAATNEKLFF. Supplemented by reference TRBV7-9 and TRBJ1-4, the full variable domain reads DTGVSQNPRHKITKRGQNVTFRCDPISEHNRLYWYRQTLGQGPEFLTYFQNEAQLEKSRLLSDRFSAERPKGSFSTLEIQRTEQGDSAMYLCASSLSAATNEKLFFGSGTQLSVL.

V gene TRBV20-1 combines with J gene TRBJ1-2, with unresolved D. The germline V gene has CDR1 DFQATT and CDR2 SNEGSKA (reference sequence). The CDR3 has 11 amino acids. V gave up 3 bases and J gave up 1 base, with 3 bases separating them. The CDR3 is CSASINYGYTF. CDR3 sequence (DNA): TGCAGTGCTAGTATTAACTATGGCTACACCTTC.

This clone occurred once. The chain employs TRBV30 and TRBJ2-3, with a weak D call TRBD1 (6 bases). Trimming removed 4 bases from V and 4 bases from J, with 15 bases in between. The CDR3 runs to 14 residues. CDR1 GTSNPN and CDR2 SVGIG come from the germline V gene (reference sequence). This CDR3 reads CAWNRVSAPDTQYF. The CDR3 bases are TGTGCCTGGAACAGGGTATCGGCACCAGATACGCAGTATTTT.

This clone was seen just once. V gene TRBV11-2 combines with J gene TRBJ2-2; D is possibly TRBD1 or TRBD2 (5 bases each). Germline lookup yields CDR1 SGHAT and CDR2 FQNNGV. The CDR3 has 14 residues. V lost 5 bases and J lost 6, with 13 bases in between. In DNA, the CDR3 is TGTGCCAGCAGCCCAGGGTGGGACGCCGGGGAGCTGTTTTTT. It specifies CASSPGWDAGELFF.

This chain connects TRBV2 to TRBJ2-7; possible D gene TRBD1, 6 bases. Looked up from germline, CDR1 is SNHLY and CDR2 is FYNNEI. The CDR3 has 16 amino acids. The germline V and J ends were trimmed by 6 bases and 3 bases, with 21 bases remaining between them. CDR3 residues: CASSPGGEQGVYEQYF. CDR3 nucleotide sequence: TGTGCCAGCAGCCCTGGGGGAGAACAGGGAGTCTACGAGCAGTACTTC.

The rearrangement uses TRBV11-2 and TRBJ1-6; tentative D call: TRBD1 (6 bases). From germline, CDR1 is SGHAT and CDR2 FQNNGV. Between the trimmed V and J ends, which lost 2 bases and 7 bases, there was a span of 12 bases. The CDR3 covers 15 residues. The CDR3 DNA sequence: TGTGCCAGCAGCTTAAGGGGGGGGGAGAATTCACCCCTCCACTTT. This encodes CASSLRGGENSPLHF.

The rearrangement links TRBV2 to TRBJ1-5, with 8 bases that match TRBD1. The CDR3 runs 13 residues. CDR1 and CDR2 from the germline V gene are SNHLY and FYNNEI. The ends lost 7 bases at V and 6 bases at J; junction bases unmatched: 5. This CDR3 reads CASTGTGSQPQHF. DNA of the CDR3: TGTGCCAGCACGGGGACAGGCAGTCAGCCCCAGCATTTT.

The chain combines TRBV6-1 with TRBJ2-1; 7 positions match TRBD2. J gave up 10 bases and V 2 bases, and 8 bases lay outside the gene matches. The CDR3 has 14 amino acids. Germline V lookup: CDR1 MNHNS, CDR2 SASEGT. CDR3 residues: CASSEWAGANEQFF. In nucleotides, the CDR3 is TGTGCCAGCAGTGAATGGGCGGGAGCGAACGAGCAGTTCTTC.

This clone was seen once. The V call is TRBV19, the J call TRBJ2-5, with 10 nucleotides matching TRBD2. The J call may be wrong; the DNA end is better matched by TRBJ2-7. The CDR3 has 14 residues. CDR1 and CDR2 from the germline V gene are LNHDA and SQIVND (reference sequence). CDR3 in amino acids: CASSTPGLAYEQYF. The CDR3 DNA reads TGTGCCAGTAGTACCCCGGGACTAGCGTACGAGCAGTACTTC.

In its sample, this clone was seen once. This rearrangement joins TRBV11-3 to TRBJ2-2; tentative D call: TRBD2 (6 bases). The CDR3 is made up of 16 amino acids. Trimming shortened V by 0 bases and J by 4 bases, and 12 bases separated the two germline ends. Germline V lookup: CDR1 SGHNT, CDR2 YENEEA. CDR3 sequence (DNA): TGTGCCAGCAGCTTAGATGGGGGAGGCCCCACCGGGGAGCTGTTTTTT. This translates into CASSLDGGGPTGELFF.

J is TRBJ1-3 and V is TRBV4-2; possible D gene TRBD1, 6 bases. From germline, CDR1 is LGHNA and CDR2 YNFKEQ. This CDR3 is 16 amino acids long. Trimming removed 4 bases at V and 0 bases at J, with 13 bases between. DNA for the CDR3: TGTGCCAGCAGCCGGGAGGGGGATGTCTCTGGAAACACCATATATTTT. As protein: CASSREGDVSGNTIYF.

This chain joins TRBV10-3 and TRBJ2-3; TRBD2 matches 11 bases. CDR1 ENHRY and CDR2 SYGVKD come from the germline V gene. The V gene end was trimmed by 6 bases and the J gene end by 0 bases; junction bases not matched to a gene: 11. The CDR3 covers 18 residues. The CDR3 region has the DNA TGTGCCATCAGCCTACTAGCGGGGGACGACTCTAGCACAGATACGCAGTATTTT. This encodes CAISLLAGDDSSTDTQYF.

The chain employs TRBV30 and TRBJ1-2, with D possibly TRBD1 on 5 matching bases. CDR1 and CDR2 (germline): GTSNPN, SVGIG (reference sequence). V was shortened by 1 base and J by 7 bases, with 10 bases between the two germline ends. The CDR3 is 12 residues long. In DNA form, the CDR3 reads TGTGCCTGGAGTGGTCAGGGTTTTGGCTACACCTTC. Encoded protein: CAWSGQGFGYTF.